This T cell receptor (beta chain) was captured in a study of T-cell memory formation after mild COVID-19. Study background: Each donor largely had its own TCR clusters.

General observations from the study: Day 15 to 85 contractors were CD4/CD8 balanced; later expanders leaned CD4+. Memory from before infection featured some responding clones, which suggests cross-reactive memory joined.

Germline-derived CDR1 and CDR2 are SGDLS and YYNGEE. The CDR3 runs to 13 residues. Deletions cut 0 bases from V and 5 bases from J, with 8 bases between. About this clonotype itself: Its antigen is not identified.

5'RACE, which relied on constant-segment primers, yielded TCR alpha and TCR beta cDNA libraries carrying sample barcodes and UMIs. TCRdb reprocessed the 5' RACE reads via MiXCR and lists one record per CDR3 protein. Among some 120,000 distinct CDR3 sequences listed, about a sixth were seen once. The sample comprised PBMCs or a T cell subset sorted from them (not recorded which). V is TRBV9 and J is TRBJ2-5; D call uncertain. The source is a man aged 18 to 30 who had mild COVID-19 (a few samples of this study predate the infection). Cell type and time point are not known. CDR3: CASSVGQAETQYF. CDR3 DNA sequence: TGTGCCAGCAGCGTAGGTCAGGCGGAGACCCAGTACTTC.